The 22 T cell receptor beta chains below were found in one sample sequenced in a study of blood T cells in healthy people across ages. A J-beta primer mix and a sample-barcoded 5' primer were used in a second PCR of about 7 to 12 cycles. Using its own MiXCR run on the 5' RACE reads, TCRdb lists one record per CDR3 protein. The data show 800,000 or so distinct CDR3 sequences, around 68% seen once. Sequencing was performed on blood. Source of these receptors: a man aged 25 to 40 in good health.

This clonotype was detected only a few times. The chain couples TRBV9 to TRBJ2-5; maybe TRBD2 (6 bases). The J call may be wrong; the DNA end is better matched by TRBJ2-7. This CDR3 is built from 14 residues. The germline gives CDR1 SGDLS, CDR2 YYNGEE. The CDR3 sequence is CASSVTAGKGEQYF. The CDR3 nucleotides are TGTGCCAGCAGCGTAACAGCGGGTAAAGGCGAGCAGTACTTC.

At least ten counts were recorded for this clonotype. The rearrangement joins TRBV7-8 to TRBJ2-7; D assignment may be TRBD1 or TRBD2 (6 bases each). The CDR3 has 15 residues. CDR1 is SGHVS and CDR2 is FQNEAQ in the germline V gene. V lost 2 bases to trimming and J lost 2 bases, with 13 bases between them. This CDR3 is CASSLFGGLTYEQYF. DNA for the CDR3: TGTGCCAGCAGCTTATTTGGGGGGCTTACCTACGAGCAGTACTTC.

The rearrangement links TRBV28 to TRBJ2-5, with D perhaps TRBD1 or TRBD2 (5 bases each). The germline CDR1 and CDR2 sequences are MDHEN and SYDVKM. The CDR3 is made up of 16 amino acids. The V gene lost 2 bases and the J gene lost 1 base, with 14 bases spanning the gap. The chain's CDR3 is CASSLGKRDRQETQYF. As DNA, the CDR3 is TGTGCCAGCAGTTTAGGTAAACGGGACCGCCAAGAGACCCAGTACTTC.

This clonotype has more than one count but fewer than ten. The chain links TRBV7-9 to TRBJ2-5; D possibly corresponds to TRBD1 (8 bases). V dropped 3 bases and J dropped 5 bases, with 13 bases sitting between them. This CDR3 contains 14 residues. CDR1 and CDR2 from the germline V gene are SEHNR and FQNEAQ (reference sequence). DNA of the CDR3: TGTGCCAGCAGCTTCGACAGGGGAGGGGAGACCCAGTACTTC. Translating gives CASSFDRGGETQYF.

The V gene is TRBV29-1, the J gene TRBJ2-7; 10 nucleotides agree with TRBD1. V lost 7 bases, J lost 3 bases, and 6 bases stayed unmatched. The CDR3 extends over 13 amino acids. CDR1 is SQVTM, CDR2 ANQGSEA, per germline. The CDR3 spells CSAQTGGHYEQYF. CDR3 coding DNA: TGCAGCGCCCAGACAGGGGGCCACTACGAGCAGTACTTC.

This clonotype was counted only a few times. CDR3 amino acids: CASSLFGDEQFF. CDR3 DNA sequence: TGTGCCAGCAGCTTATTCGGAGATGAGCAGTTCTTC. The rearrangement uses TRBV7-3 and TRBJ2-1; no clear D. The V gene lost 2 bases and the J gene lost 8 bases, with 7 bases spanning the gap. CDR3 length equals 12 residues. Germline V lookup: CDR1 SGHTA, CDR2 FQGTGA.

V is TRBV5-1 and J is TRBJ2-1; the D gene is possibly TRBD2 (5 bases). CDR3 length equals 14 residues. V shed 4 bases and J shed 7 bases, with 15 bases lying between them. Germline values: CDR1 SGHRS, CDR2 YFSETQ. Here the CDR3 reads CASSPVSGGNEQFF. As DNA, the CDR3 is TGCGCCAGCAGCCCCGTCAGCGGTGGGAATGAGCAGTTCTTC.

In its sample, this clonotype was seen a few times. The CDR3 bases are TGCAGTGCTAGCAGGGGTCGGAATTCACCCCTCCACTTT. It encodes CSASRGRNSPLHF. V is TRBV20-1 and J is TRBJ1-6, with D perhaps matching TRBD1 (6 bases). With 3 bases removed from V and 7 bases from J, the gap between germline ends came to 10 bases. The germline gives CDR1 DFQATT, CDR2 SNEGSKA (reference sequence). CDR3 length equals 13 residues.

V gene TRBV9 combines with J gene TRBJ2-7; D is perhaps TRBD2 (6 bases). V lost 0 bases and J 0 bases, leaving 10 bases between the germline ends. CDR1 is SGDLS and CDR2 is YYNGEE in the germline V gene. The CDR3 spans 15 residues. The CDR3 coding sequence is TGTGCCAGCAGCGTAGGGAGGGTTTTCTCCTACGAGCAGTACTTC. Translation gives CASSVGRVFSYEQYF.

V is TRBV4-3 and J is TRBJ2-3; possibly TRBD2 for D (6 bases). This CDR3 contains 16 residues. CDR1 is LGHNA and CDR2 is YSLEER in the germline V gene. V was cut by 1 base and J by 2 bases, with 13 bases left in between. The CDR3 is CASSQGRGAFTDTQYF. The CDR3 coding sequence is TGCGCCAGCAGCCAAGGTCGCGGGGCCTTCACAGATACGCAGTATTTT.

V usage is TRBV20-1 and J usage is TRBJ2-3, with D uncertain. The length of the CDR3 is 14 residues. Germline V gene lookup returns CDR1 DFQATT and CDR2 SNEGSKA (reference sequence). Trimming left V 3 bases short and J 5 bases short, with 15 bases between. CDR3 nucleotides: TGCAGTGCTAGTACAATAGGGTACGGAGATACGCAGTATTTT. It codes for CSASTIGYGDTQYF.

CDR3 protein: CASSPREWIQETQYF. CDR3 DNA sequence: TGTGCCAGCAGCCCCCGCGAGTGGATCCAAGAGACCCAGTACTTC. The chain combines TRBV7-9 with TRBJ2-5; D is unclear. The CDR3 consists of 15 residues. CDR1 is SEHNR, CDR2 FQNEAQ, per germline (reference sequence). V was clipped by 5 bases and J by 1 base, with 14 bases between them.

This clonotype was seen a few times. The CDR3 sequence is CASRTGHGYTF. CDR3 bases: TGTGCCAGCCGAACAGGGCATGGCTACACCTTC. J is TRBJ1-2 and V is TRBV6-2 or TRBV6-3, with D possibly being TRBD1 (6 bases). The V and J ends lost 8 bases and 6 bases respectively, with 10 bases between them. CDR1 is MNHEY and CDR2 is SVGEGT in the germline V gene. CDR3 length equals 11 residues.

In DNA form, the CDR3 reads TGTGCCAGCAGCGTAGTGGGAACCCAAGAGACCCAGTACTTC. It encodes CASSVVGTQETQYF. This chain links TRBV9 with TRBJ2-5, with D unresolved. V dropped 0 bases and J dropped 1 base, with 7 bases sitting between them. Germline loops: CDR1 SGDLS, CDR2 YYNGEE. The CDR3 length is 14 residues.

This clonotype was found a few times. This CDR3 reads CASSSPGGQAYNEQFF. The CDR3 region has the DNA TGTGCCAGCAGCTCGCCGGGGGGGCAGGCCTACAATGAGCAGTTCTTC. The rearrangement joins TRBV7-8 to TRBJ2-1, with TRBD2 matching over 8 bases. In germline, CDR1 is SGHVS, CDR2 FQNEAQ. The CDR3 spans 16 residues. V was clipped by 4 bases and J by 2 bases; unmatched bases: 7.

This clonotype occurred a few times. The rearrangement joins TRBV20-1 to TRBJ2-1, with 7 bases identical to TRBD1. The CDR3 has 15 amino acids. The ends lost 3 bases at V and 0 bases at J; junction bases unmatched: 5. Germline V gene lookup returns CDR1 DFQATT and CDR2 SNEGSKA (reference sequence). The CDR3 loop is CSASRGTVSYNEQFF. CDR3 nucleotide sequence: TGCAGTGCTAGTAGGGGGACAGTCTCCTACAATGAGCAGTTCTTC.

The rearrangement links TRBV3-1 to TRBJ2-5; a possible D gene is TRBD2 (5 bases). The V and J ends lost 3 bases and 4 bases respectively, with 12 bases between them. The CDR3 totals 14 residues. Germline V gives CDR1 LGHDT, CDR2 YNNKEL (reference sequence). The chain's CDR3 is CASSHPLVGETQYF. The CDR3, as DNA: TGTGCCAGCAGCCATCCACTAGTTGGAGAGACCCAGTACTTC.

This chain joins TRBV5-1 and TRBJ2-1; 12 bases align to TRBD2. The trim removed 5 bases at V and 9 bases at J, leaving 12 bases unmatched. CDR1 and CDR2 (germline): SGHRS, YFSETQ. The CDR3 runs 16 residues. This CDR3 reads CASSSQSGLAGSEQFF. The CDR3 bases are TGCGCCAGCAGTTCCCAAAGCGGACTAGCGGGAAGTGAGCAGTTCTTC. Complete variable domain (other parts from reference TRBV5-1 and TRBJ2-1): KAGVTQTPRYLIKTRGQQVTLSCSPISGHRSVSWYQQTPGQGLQFLFEYFSETQRNKGNFPGRFSGRQFSNSRSEMNVSTLELGDSALYLCASSSQSGLAGSEQFFGPGTRLTVL.

This clonotype was observed a handful of times. In DNA form, the CDR3 reads TGTGCCAGCAGCTGGGCCCTGGGGGGAGAGCAGTACTTC. The encoded protein is CASSWALGGEQYF. This chain uses TRBV12-3 or TRBV12-4 with TRBJ2-7, with a weak D call TRBD2 (6 bases). The CDR3 has 13 residues. V lost 6 bases, J lost 7 bases, and 16 bases lay in between.

The V call is TRBV9, the J call TRBJ2-7, with a possible D match to TRBD2 (5 bases). The germline CDR1 and CDR2 sequences are SGDLS and YYNGEE. V lost 3 bases to trimming and J lost 3 bases, with 10 bases between them. This CDR3 comprises 13 residues. This CDR3 reads CASSAGVGYEQYF. Written as DNA, the CDR3 is TGTGCCAGCAGCGCCGGGGTGGGCTACGAGCAGTACTTC.

The table lists this clonotype with a few counts. This sequence joins TRBV9 and TRBJ2-4; TRBD1 agrees at 7 bases. With V trimmed by 3 bases and J by 0 bases, 3 bases remained unmatched. Germline CDR1 SGDLS, CDR2 YYNGEE. The CDR3 runs 15 residues. CDR3 amino acids: CASSEQGIAKNIQYF. Written as DNA, the CDR3 is TGTGCCAGCAGCGAACAGGGGATAGCCAAAAACATTCAGTACTTC.

Only a few counts were recorded for this clonotype. V usage is TRBV12-3 or TRBV12-4 and J usage is TRBJ2-1; 7 positions agree with TRBD2. CDR3 length equals 12 residues. With 7 bases clipped from V and 13 bases from J, the junction kept 10 bases outside the gene matches. The CDR3 DNA reads TGTGCCAGCACCGTAGCCGGGGGGAATCAGTTCTTC. This sequence encodes CASTVAGGNQFF.